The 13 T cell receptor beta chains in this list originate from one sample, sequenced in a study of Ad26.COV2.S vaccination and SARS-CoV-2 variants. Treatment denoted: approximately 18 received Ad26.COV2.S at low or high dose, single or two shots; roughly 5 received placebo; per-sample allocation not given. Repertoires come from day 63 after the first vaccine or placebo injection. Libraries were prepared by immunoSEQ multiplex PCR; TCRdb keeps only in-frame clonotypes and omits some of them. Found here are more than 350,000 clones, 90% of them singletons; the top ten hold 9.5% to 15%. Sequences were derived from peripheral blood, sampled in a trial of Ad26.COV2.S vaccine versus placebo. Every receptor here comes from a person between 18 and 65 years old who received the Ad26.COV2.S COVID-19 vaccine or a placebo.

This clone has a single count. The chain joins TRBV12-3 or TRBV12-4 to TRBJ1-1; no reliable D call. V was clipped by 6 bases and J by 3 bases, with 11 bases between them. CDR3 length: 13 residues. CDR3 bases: TGTGCCAGCAGCTATGAAGTTTACACTGAAGCTTTCTTT. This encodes CASSYEVYTEAFF.

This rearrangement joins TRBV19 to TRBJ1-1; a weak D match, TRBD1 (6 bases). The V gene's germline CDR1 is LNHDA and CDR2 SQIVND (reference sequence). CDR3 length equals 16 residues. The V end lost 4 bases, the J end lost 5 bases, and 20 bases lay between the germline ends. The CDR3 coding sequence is TGTGCCAGTAGTACCGACCCAGTCGGCAGGGGTACTGAAGCTTTCTTT. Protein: CASSTDPVGRGTEAFF.

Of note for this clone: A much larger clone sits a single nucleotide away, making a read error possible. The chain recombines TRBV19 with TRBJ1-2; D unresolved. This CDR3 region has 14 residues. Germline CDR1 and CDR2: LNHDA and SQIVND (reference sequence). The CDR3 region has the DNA TGTACCAGTAGTATCGGACTGCTCGGAGATGGCTACACCTTC. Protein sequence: CTSSIGLLGDGYTF.

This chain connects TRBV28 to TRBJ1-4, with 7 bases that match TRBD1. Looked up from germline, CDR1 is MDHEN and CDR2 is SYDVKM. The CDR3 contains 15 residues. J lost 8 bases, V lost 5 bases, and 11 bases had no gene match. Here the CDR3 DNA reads TGTGCCAGCAGTCCTCCGGGACAGCCCGGGGAAAAACTGTTTTTT. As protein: CASSPPGQPGEKLFF.

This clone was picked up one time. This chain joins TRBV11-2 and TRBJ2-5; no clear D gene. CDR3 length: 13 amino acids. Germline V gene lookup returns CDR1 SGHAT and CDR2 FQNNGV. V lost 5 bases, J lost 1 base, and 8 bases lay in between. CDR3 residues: CASSPLSQETQYF. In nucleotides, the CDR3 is TGTGCCAGCAGCCCCTTGAGCCAAGAGACCCAGTACTTC.

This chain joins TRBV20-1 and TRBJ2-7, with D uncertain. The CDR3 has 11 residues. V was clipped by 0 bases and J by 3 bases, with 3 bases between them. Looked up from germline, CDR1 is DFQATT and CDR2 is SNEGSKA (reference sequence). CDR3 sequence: CSARELYEQYF. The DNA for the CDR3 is TGCAGTGCTAGAGAGCTCTACGAGCAGTACTTC.

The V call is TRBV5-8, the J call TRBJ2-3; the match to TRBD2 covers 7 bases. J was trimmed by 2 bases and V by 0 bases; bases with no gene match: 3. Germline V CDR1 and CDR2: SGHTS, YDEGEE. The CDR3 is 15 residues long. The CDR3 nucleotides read TGTGCCAGCAGCTTGGCCGGGAGGACCACAGATACGCAGTATTTT. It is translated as CASSLAGRTTDTQYF.

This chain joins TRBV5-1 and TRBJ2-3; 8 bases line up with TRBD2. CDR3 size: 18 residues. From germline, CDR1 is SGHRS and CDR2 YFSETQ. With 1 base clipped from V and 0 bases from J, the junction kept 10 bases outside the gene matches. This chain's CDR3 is CASSLTIRSSGSTDTQYF. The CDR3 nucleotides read TGCGCCAGCAGCTTGACGATAAGGTCTAGCGGGAGCACAGATACGCAGTATTTT.

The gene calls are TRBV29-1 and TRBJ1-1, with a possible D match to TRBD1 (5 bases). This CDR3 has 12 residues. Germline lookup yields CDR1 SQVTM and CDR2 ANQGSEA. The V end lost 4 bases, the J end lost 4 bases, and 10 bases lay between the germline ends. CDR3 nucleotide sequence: TGCAGCGTTGCAGGGTATGGCACTGAAGCTTTCTTT. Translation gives CSVAGYGTEAFF. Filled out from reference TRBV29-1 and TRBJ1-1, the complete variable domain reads SAVISQKPSRDICQRGTSLTIQCQVDSQVTMMFWYRQQPGQSLTLIATANQGSEATYESGFVIDKFPISRPNLTFSTLTVSNMSPEDSSIYLCSVAGYGTEAFFGQGTRLTVV.

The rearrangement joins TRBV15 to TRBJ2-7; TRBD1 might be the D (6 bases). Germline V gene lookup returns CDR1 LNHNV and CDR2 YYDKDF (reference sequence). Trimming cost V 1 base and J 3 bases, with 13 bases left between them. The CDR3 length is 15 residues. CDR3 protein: CATSRAGTPNYEQYF. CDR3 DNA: TGTGCCACCAGCAGAGCTGGGACACCAAACTACGAGCAGTACTTC.

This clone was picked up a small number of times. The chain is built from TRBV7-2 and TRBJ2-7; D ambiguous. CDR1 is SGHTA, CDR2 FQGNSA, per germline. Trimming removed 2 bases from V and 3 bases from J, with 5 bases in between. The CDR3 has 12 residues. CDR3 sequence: CASSLYSYEQYF. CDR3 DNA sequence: TGTGCCAGCAGCTTATATAGCTACGAGCAGTACTTC.

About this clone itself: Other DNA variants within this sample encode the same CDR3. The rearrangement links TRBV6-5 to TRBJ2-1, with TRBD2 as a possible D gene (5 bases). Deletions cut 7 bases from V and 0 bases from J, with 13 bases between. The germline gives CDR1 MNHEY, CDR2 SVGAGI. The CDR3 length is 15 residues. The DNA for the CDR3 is TGTGCCAGCACCCGGTCGGGGAGCTCCTACAATGAGCAGTTCTTC. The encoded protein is CASTRSGSSYNEQFF.

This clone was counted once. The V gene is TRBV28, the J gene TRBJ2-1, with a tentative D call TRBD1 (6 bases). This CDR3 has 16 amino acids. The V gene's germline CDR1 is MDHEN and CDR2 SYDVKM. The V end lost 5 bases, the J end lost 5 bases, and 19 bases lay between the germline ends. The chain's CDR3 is CASSPWFQGRNNEQFF. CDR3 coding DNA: TGTGCCAGCAGTCCCTGGTTCCAGGGGCGAAACAATGAGCAGTTCTTC.